This T cell receptor beta chain comes out of a study of cytomegalovirus exposure and HLA in healthy donors. The germline V and J ends were trimmed by 7 bases and 6 bases, with 18 bases remaining between them. The CDR3 covers 14 residues. CDR1 is MNHNS, CDR2 SASEGT, per germline. Study-wide results and limits: In vitro work confirmed that three CMV-associated chains recognize CMV antigens.

In the PCR, 60 Vbeta and 13 Jbeta primers were used. Using immunoSEQ multiplex PCR, the repertoire was profiled, and TCRdb retains in-frame clones only, with some absent. Among 150,000 to 200,000 clones listed, more than 80% were seen once. To note about this clone: Antigen unknown.

The origin of this receptor is a woman in her forties or fifties in good health and CMV-seropositive. Sequencing used PBMCs. The V gene is TRBV6-1, the J gene TRBJ1-2, with D unclear. The CDR3: CASTPLRQVDGYTF. DNA for the CDR3: TGTGCCAGCACCCCGTTACGGCAGGTCGATGGCTACACCTTC.